This is a list of T cell receptor beta chains from one sample in a study of T cell repertoires in cytomegalovirus infection. A single record per CDR3 protein comes from TCRdb applying MiXCR to the reads. The sample carries about 830,000 distinct CDR3 sequences, 32% recorded once. Antigens for these TCRs are unknown. The sequencing here drew on cultured CD8+ T cells from PBMCs, taken from culture after CMV antigen stimulation. The receptor source for this set is a human donor in good health (CMV status not recorded). Some clones in this sample may be carry-over from other donors' samples. The CDR3 runs from the conserved cysteine through the conserved F or W. The D gene is left open where the match is weak. Rows may omit the clone size; those that give it use once, few, many or a size class.

V,J,size,length,D,CDR3,DNA
TRBV7-8,TRBJ2-2,many,16,NA,CASIPWGPSNTGELFF,TGTGCCAGCATCCCCTGGGGGCCTTCGAACACCGGGGAGCTGTTTTTT
TRBV19,TRBJ1-2,NA,16,NA,CASSIAGMDLHYGYTF,TGTGCCAGTAGTATCGCGGGAATGGACCTCCATTATGGCTACACCTTC
TRBV7-6,TRBJ1-5,NA,15,NA,CASSLYDRGNQPQHF,TGTGCCAGCAGCTTATACGACAGAGGAAATCAGCCCCAGCATTTT
TRBV7-9,TRBJ2-1,many,15,TRBD1,CASSFPGQGANEQFF,TGTGCCAGCAGTTTTCCGGGACAGGGGGCGAATGAGCAGTTCTTC
TRBV7-9,TRBJ1-2,NA,13,NA,CASSPRQDFGYTF,TGTGCCAGCAGCCCCCGACAGGACTTTGGCTACACCTTC
TRBV18,TRBJ2-6,NA,19,TRBD1,CASSSAPGQVSSFGAVPTF,TGTGCCAGCTCATCAGCCCCGGGACAGGTATCCTCCTTCGGCGCCGTCCCGACTTTC
TRBV14,TRBJ2-3,many,19,TRBD2,CASSQDSSLLAGGTDTQYF,TGTGCCAGCAGCCAAGATAGTTCCCTACTAGCGGGAGGCACAGATACGCAGTATTTT
TRBV6-5,TRBJ1-6,NA,17,TRBD1,CASSYFSPGQQNSPLHF,TGTGCCAGTAGTTACTTTTCGCCGGGACAGCAAAATTCACCCCTCCACTTT
TRBV19,TRBJ2-5,NA,10,NA,CASSSRTQYF,TGTGCCAGTAGTTCTCGAACCCAGTACTTC
TRBV7-3,TRBJ2-6,many,18,TRBD1,CASSLAGQGLSGANVLTF,TGTGCCAGCAGCTTAGCGGGACAGGGCCTTTCTGGGGCCAACGTCCTGACTTTC
TRBV24-1,TRBJ2-1,NA,12,NA,CATSAGNNEQFF,TGTGCCACCAGTGCAGGGAACAATGAGCAGTTCTTC